The present T cell receptor (beta chain) was sequenced within a study of T cells in localized non-small cell lung cancer (TCRdb year 2020). Study-wide context: T cell repertoires of a few hundred early-stage NSCLC patients were analyzed, with tumors being compared against uninvolved tumor-adjacent lungs. The cohort was made up of roughly 250 treatment-naive NSCLC patients whose localized lung tumors had been resected. The mean age of the NSCLC patients was 60 to 85 years, with about 120 men and about a hundred women.

As regards this clone: The target of this receptor is not known. There are no base qualities to consult, and no much larger clone falls within one base.

Broad study findings and their caveats: Because the study design was exploratory, TCR variables were selected using unadjusted p-values without false-discovery rate correction. Uninvolved tumor-adjacent lung showed the highest T cell clonality, higher than tumor, which suggests more focused antigenic responses in the uninvolved tumor-adjacent lung. Higher T cell density in blood was associated with longer overall survival, whereas higher clonality in adjacent lung was associated with shorter survival. Of the top 100 tumor clones, a median of roughly 53 were detected in paired uninvolved adjacent lung; roughly 29 were also among that lung's top 100. Because multi-region tumor sequencing was not done, intratumor heterogeneity could not be ruled out.

The immunoSEQ Assay was used to sequence TCR beta CDR3 regions from DNA. Processing in the source paper ran as follows. To compute T cell density, TCR beta template counts were normalized to usable DNA, which was estimated by amplifying housekeeping genes. Richness was estimated with the preseqR package, extrapolating to 400,000 templates for PBMC samples and 120,000 templates for tissue samples. Clonality was taken to be one minus Pielou's evenness. Tissue-enriched TCRs were identified by differential abundance testing using productive amino-acid clonotypes, minimum total count 5 and alpha 0.1. Repertoire overlap between compartments was quantified with the Jaccard Index and Morisita Overlap Index. GLIPH grouped TCR beta CDR3s together with public tetramer-defined viral CDR3s, and a viral motif had to include at least three viral sequences and show V-gene enrichment. The source is immuneACCESS, and TCRdb retained only in-frame sequences with V and J called. Part of the clones is not carried over; for the studies checked, unresolved V genes explain less than half of this, and the remainder is unexplained. V, J and clone size reflect that table, while D and trimming were determined from the DNA. Present in this sample are fewer than 40,000 clones, around 90% of which were seen just once. The ten largest clones add up to around a sixth of the sample.

The CDR3 covers 15 residues, taking in both the cysteine and the phenylalanine. Only CDR3 DNA is held: 45 bases, read in frame from base 1. CDR1 and CDR2 (SGHAT, FQNNGV) derive from the germline V gene. Trimming at the junction amounts to 4 bases on V and 0 bases on J, and the germline ends lie 12 bases apart. At diagnosis, peripheral blood, uninvolved tumor-adjacent lung and tumor were collected and were preserved as a mix of fresh-frozen and FFPE material. For TCR repertoire profiling, blood samples were analyzed as peripheral blood mononuclear cells. The sequencing here drew on peripheral blood mononuclear cells, taken before any cancer treatment. Recombination linked TRBV11-2 to TRBJ2-5, with the D gene not confidently named. The sequence was collected from a man between 40 and 75 years old with stage III lung adenocarcinoma. The sequenced DNA is TGTGCCAGCAGCTCTCGGGCGGAGTACCAAGAGACCCAGTACTTC. Its translation is CASSSRAEYQETQYF. The CDR3 plus the reference TRBV11-2 and TRBJ2-5 genes for the other parts give the full variable domain: EAGVAQSPRYKIIEKRQSVAFWCNPISGHATLYWYQQILGQGPKLLIQFQNNGVVDDSQLPKDRFSAERLKGVDSTLKIQPAKLEDSAVYLCASSSRAEYQETQYFGPGTRLLVL.